This T cell receptor beta chain was recovered during a study of tumor-infiltrating lymphocytes in primary liver carcinoma. Study at large: Tumors were stage T1-T3 N0M0, roughly 4 to 10 cm across.

Researchers generated TCR beta cDNA from 500 ng of total RNA, relying on a constant-region primer. Investigators got TCR beta libraries out of three nested multiplex PCR rounds, done with slightly modified ARM-PCR. TRBV1-TRBV30 forward primers paired with a C-beta reverse primer were used in the first two PCR rounds, which ran roughly 9 cycles each. TCRdb processed the multiplex PCR reads anew with MiXCR; each CDR3 protein has one entry. The sample has fewer than 350,000 distinct CDR3 sequences, 55% to 65% seen once. Germline V gives CDR1 SGHRS, CDR2 YFSETQ. The trim removed 6 bases at V and 5 bases at J, leaving 11 bases unmatched. The CDR3 contains 14 residues. About this clonotype: The antigen is not known.

Findings of the study overall: Paired tumor-adjacent and tumor-blood samples overlapped less than tumor region pairs did.

Unsorted whole blood supplied the blood RNA, and germline DNA was isolated too. There were only treatment-naive patients, all with chronic HBV infection. Researchers reported drawing around 3.6 milliliters of peripheral blood before surgery. The TCR was taken from a man between 35 and 55 years old with primary liver carcinoma and hepatitis B virus infection. The chain has TRBV5-1 and TRBJ2-7, with 7 nucleotides matching TRBD1. Sequenced sample: peripheral blood. DNA for the CDR3: TGCGCCAGCAAAGGGGGACAGCCCCTCGACGAGCAGTACTTC. Translating gives CASKGGQPLDEQYF.